Here is one TCR beta chain with its context. The antigen is undetermined. This sample was taken from a study of CXCR3-negative and CXCR3-positive naive CD8 T cells. The CDR3 consists of 16 residues. Germline V gene data show CDR1 as SNHLY and CDR2 as FYNNEI. TRB cDNA was prepared as libraries by UMI-labeled 5' RACE. TCRdb reprocessed the 5' RACE reads and stores each CDR3 protein as one record, lacking DNA. Seen in this sample are roughly 59,000 distinct CDR3 sequences; the ten most common clones hold 0.55% to 0.75%. Study findings and constraints: Naive cells positive for CXCR3 carried more hydrophobic TRB CDR3s than CXCR3-negative ones.

The V call is TRBV2, the J call TRBJ2-3; TCRdb picks TRBD2, but there is no DNA to check that call. The sequenced sample was naive CXCR3+ CD8+ T cells from blood. Described subset: CD45RO-CCR7+CD27+CD95- naive CD8+ T cells expressing CXCR3 (TNR3+). The receptor was isolated from a human donor in good health. Some clones in this sample may be carry-over from other donors' samples. The CDR3 sequence is CASRDPWDSLADTQYF.